The next 8 T cell receptor beta chains were all read from a single sample in a study of regulatory T cells in long-lasting Graves disease listed by TCRdb under 2021. The library was built by means of multiplex PCR. The data were produced on an Illumina HiSeq 4000. TCR beta libraries were built with iRepertoire HTBI primers and Arm-PCR amplification of CDR3 regions. The public sequencing data were trimmed at Q25 with fastp and processed into clonotypes with MiXCR by TCRdb, which kept only in-frame beta chains. Records with the same CDR3 protein are collapsed into one entry carrying the most frequent genes and DNA. The sample table holds about 610,000 distinct CDR3 sequences, of which 15% to 20% were seen once. The ten largest clones add up to 12% of the sample. The time point label corresponds to: newly diagnosed GD, antithyroid drugs for less than 3 months. For both TCR sequencing and RNA sequencing, RNA was extracted from PBMCs using TRIzol.

The same data also went into a second study, on T cells in Graves' hyperthyroidism and ophthalmopathy.

The sample was peripheral blood mononuclear cells (PBMCs), taken at new diagnosis, from a patient treated with antithyroid drugs. The origin of the receptors is a man aged 18 to 35 with Graves disease. Donor details come from another sample of the same person, matched by shared clones.

There are many counts of this clonotype. This chain links TRBV6-5 with TRBJ2-5; 12 nucleotides match TRBD2. This CDR3 region has 16 residues. Germline V lookup: CDR1 MNHEY, CDR2 SVGAGI. J was trimmed by 4 bases and V by 2 bases; bases with no gene match: 5. In nucleotides, the CDR3 is TGTGCCAGCAGTTACCTACCGGGACTAGCGGGAGAGACCCAGTACTTC. Its protein is CASSYLPGLAGETQYF.

This clonotype was picked up a small number of times. The chain is built from TRBV7-9 and TRBJ2-7, with 9 nucleotides matching TRBD1. The germline gives CDR1 SEHNR, CDR2 FQNEAQ (reference sequence). The CDR3 covers 13 residues. The V and J ends lost 4 bases and 5 bases, in that order; junction bases with no gene match: 3. CDR3 sequence reads: CASSWGQGNEQYF. In DNA, the CDR3 is TGTGCCAGCAGCTGGGGACAGGGCAACGAGCAGTACTTC.

The rearrangement joins TRBV24-1 to TRBJ2-3; no reliable D call. The CDR3 loop spans 13 amino acids. Germline V CDR1 and CDR2: KGHDR, SFDVKD. V dropped 4 bases and J dropped 2 bases, with 6 bases sitting between them. The CDR3 sequence: CATSEGITDTQYF. For the CDR3, the DNA is TGTGCCACCAGTGAGGGAATCACAGATACGCAGTATTTT.

This rearrangement joins TRBV28 to TRBJ1-6, with D perhaps matching TRBD1 (5 bases). V was trimmed by 2 bases and J by 6 bases, leaving 17 bases between them. CDR3 size: 17 residues. The germline gives CDR1 MDHEN, CDR2 SYDVKM. CDR3 amino acids: CASSLTPWGVLNSPLHF. CDR3 nucleotide sequence: TGTGCCAGCAGTTTAACCCCGTGGGGGGTGCTTAATTCACCCCTCCACTTT.

Comments on this clonotype: Germline is not matched at one junction end, which may reflect a read error. The CDR3 is CASSQYVANEQLF. CDR3 DNA sequence: TGTGCCAGCAGCCAATATGTGGCTAATGAGCAGCTCTTC. The V and J genes are TRBV14 and TRBJ2-1; no firm D call. Looked up from germline, CDR1 is SGHDN and CDR2 is FVKESK. The length of the CDR3 is 13 residues.

This clonotype occurred a few times. The chain has TRBV27 and TRBJ1-5, with D perhaps TRBD1 (5 bases). Germline CDR1 is MNHEY and CDR2 is SMNVEV (reference sequence). This CDR3 has 15 amino acids. Deletions cut 3 bases from V and 5 bases from J, with 14 bases between. In DNA, the CDR3 is TGTGCCAGCAGTTTTTGGGGCCTTATGGATCAGCCCCAGCATTTT. Translation gives CASSFWGLMDQPQHF.

This clonotype was counted between two and nine times. The chain uses TRBV4-1 and TRBJ2-1; the D gene is possibly TRBD2 (5 bases). The CDR3 has 15 amino acids. With 1 base removed from V and 6 bases from J, the gap between germline ends came to 13 bases. CDR1 MGHRA and CDR2 YSYEKL come from the germline V gene. CDR3 DNA sequence: TGCGCCAGCAGCCAAGGCGGAGGACGGCGCAATGAGCAGTTCTTC. This translates into CASSQGGGRRNEQFF.

This clonotype was picked up many times. This chain links TRBV12-3 or TRBV12-4 with TRBJ2-5; D ambiguous. Trimming cost V 7 bases and J 4 bases, with 13 bases left between them. The length of the CDR3 is 13 residues. Here the CDR3 reads CASNLGSRETQYF. As DNA, the CDR3 is TGTGCCAGCAACCTAGGCTCCAGAGAGACCCAGTACTTC.